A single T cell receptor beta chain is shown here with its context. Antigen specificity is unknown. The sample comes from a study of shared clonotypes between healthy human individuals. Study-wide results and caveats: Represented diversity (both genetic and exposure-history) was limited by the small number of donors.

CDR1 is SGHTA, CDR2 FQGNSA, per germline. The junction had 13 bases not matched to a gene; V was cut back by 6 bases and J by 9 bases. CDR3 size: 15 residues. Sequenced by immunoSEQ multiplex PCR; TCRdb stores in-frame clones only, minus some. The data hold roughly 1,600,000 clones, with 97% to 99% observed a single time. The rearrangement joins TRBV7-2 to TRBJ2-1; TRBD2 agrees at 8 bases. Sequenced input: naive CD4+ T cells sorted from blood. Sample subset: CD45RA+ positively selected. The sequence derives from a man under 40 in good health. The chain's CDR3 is CASSPAGVAGSEQFF. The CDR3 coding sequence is TGTGCCAGCAGTCCCGCCGGGGTAGCGGGATCTGAGCAGTTCTTC.